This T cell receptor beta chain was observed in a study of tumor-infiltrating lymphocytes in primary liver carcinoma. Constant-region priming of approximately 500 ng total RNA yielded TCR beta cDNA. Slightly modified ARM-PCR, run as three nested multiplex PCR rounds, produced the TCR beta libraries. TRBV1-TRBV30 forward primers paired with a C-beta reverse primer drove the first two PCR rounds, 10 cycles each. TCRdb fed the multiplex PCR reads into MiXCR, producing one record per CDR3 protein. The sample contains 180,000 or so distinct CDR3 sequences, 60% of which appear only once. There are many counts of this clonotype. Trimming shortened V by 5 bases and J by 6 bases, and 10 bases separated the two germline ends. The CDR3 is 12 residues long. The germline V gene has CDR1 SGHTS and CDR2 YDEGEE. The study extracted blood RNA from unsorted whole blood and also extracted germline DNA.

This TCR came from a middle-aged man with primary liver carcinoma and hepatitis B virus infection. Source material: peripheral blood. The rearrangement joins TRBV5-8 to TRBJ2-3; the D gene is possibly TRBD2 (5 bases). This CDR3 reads CASSPLGDTQYF. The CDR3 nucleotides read TGTGCCAGCAGTCCACTAGGCGATACGCAGTATTTT.